This section outlines one TCR beta chain sequence together with its context. The data stem from a study of monozygotic twins with inflammatory bowel disease. Germline lookup yields CDR1 MNHEY and CDR2 SVGAGI. The CDR3 contains 17 residues. Blood samples, whole and unsorted for T cells, yielded the isolated total RNA. TCRdb re-called the 5' RACE reads; one entry per CDR3 protein, DNA not given. This sample's table has under 200,000 distinct CDR3 sequences. What was sequenced was blood. The TCR comes from a human donor with ulcerative colitis or Crohn's disease, or a healthy co-twin of an affected twin (not recorded which). V gene TRBV6-5 combines with J gene TRBJ2-3; the D call from TCRdb, TRBD1, cannot be confirmed without DNA. The CDR3 sequence is CASSYSGSGTYTDTQYF.